This TCR beta chain was found in a study of blood T cell repertoires in COVID-19. The germline V gene has CDR1 MNHEY and CDR2 SMNVEV (reference sequence). The junction had 14 bases not matched to a gene; V was cut back by 7 bases and J by 2 bases. The CDR3 extends over 17 amino acids. Using immunoSEQ multiplex PCR, the repertoire was profiled, and TCRdb retains in-frame clones only, with some absent. The table has 30,000 to 40,000 clones, under 90% seen once; the top ten hold approximately 1.6%. Sequenced material: peripheral blood. The chain employs TRBV27 and TRBJ2-5; 9 positions agree with TRBD2. This TCR derives from a man aged 60-69 years with COVID-19, enrolled during active disease. CDR3: CASTPLGSGSKQETQYF. Written as DNA, the CDR3 is TGTGCCAGCACCCCCTTGGGTAGCGGGAGTAAACAAGAGACCCAGTACTTC.